Shown below are 10 T cell receptor beta chains from a single sample sequenced in a study of cytomegalovirus exposure and HLA in healthy donors. PCR was performed using 60 Vbeta and 13 Jbeta primers. Here immunoSEQ multiplex PCR was the method, and the copy in TCRdb shows in-frame clones only, minus some. The sample data list roughly 200,000 clones. The specimen sequenced was PBMCs. The source is a girl aged 2 to 9 in good health and CMV-seropositive.

This chain links TRBV7-9 with TRBJ1-1; no definite D call. CDR1 is SEHNR, CDR2 FQNEAQ, per germline (reference sequence). The CDR3 has 14 amino acids. V shed 4 bases and J shed 4 bases, with 13 bases lying between them. Here the CDR3 DNA reads TGTGCCAGCAGCTATCACACAATGGCCACTGAAGCTTTCTTT. It specifies CASSYHTMATEAFF. The full variable domain, rest sourced from reference TRBV7-9 and TRBJ1-1, is DTGVSQNPRHKITKRGQNVTFRCDPISEHNRLYWYRQTLGQGPEFLTYFQNEAQLEKSRLLSDRFSAERPKGSFSTLEIQRTEQGDSAMYLCASSYHTMATEAFFGQGTRLTVV.

The chain has TRBV28 and TRBJ2-5, with D possibly being TRBD2 (5 bases). The length of the CDR3 is 13 residues. The V and J ends lost 2 bases and 2 bases respectively, with 6 bases between them. Germline V gene sequence: CDR1 MDHEN, CDR2 SYDVKM. CDR3 sequence reads: CASSLEGQETQYF. The CDR3 DNA follows: TGTGCCAGCAGTTTAGAGGGTCAAGAGACCCAGTACTTC.

The chain joins TRBV5-1 to TRBJ2-6; D uncertain. Trimming stripped 3 bases from V and 2 bases from J, with 9 bases between. Germline V gives CDR1 SGHRS, CDR2 YFSETQ. The CDR3 spans 15 residues. The CDR3 here is CASSSQVAGANVLTF. The CDR3 DNA is TGCGCCAGCAGCTCGCAGGTCGCTGGGGCCAACGTCCTGACTTTC.

The rearrangement uses TRBV29-1 and TRBJ2-5; no definite D call. Trimming removed 3 bases at V and 1 base at J, with 6 bases between. The CDR3 totals 12 residues. Germline loops: CDR1 SQVTM, CDR2 ANQGSEA. DNA for the CDR3: TGCAGCGTTGAGGCAGGCCAAGAGACCCAGTACTTC. This codes for CSVEAGQETQYF.

The V and J genes are TRBV18 and TRBJ2-7; a weak D match, TRBD2 (6 bases). Germline assignment: CDR1 KGHSH and CDR2 LQKENI. The V gene lost 1 base and the J gene lost 0 bases, with 10 bases spanning the gap. This CDR3 region has 15 residues. CDR3 residues: CASSPRAGSSYEQYF. CDR3 nucleotides: TGTGCCAGCTCACCACGGGCGGGGAGCTCCTACGAGCAGTACTTC.

This rearrangement joins TRBV20-1 to TRBJ2-1; D is uncertain. Germline lookup yields CDR1 DFQATT and CDR2 SNEGSKA (reference sequence). The CDR3 has 10 residues. V was cut by 7 bases and J by 6 bases, with 7 bases left in between. CDR3 loop: CSGGGNEQFF. CDR3 bases: TGCAGTGGAGGCGGCAATGAGCAGTTCTTC.

The CDR3 bases are TGTGCCACCAGCCTTCCGGGGCTAGCGGCTAGCACAGATACGCAGTATTTT. Translated: CATSLPGLAASTDTQYF. The rearrangement joins TRBV15 to TRBJ2-3; 7 bases are a match to TRBD2. The length of the CDR3 is 17 residues. V lost 5 bases to trimming and J lost 0 bases; unmatched junction nucleotides: 11. CDR1 is LNHNV, CDR2 YYDKDF, per germline (reference sequence).

The CDR3 region is CASSSVLAETQYF. CDR3 DNA: TGTGCCAGCAGCAGCGTGCTAGCAGAGACCCAGTACTTC. The chain uses TRBV5-4 and TRBJ2-5, with D perhaps TRBD2 (5 bases). Germline CDR1 and CDR2: SGHNT and YYREEE (reference sequence). Trimming stripped 4 bases from V and 4 bases from J, with 11 bases between. The CDR3 has 13 residues.

The chain recombines TRBV5-1 with TRBJ1-1; the D gene is possibly TRBD1 (6 bases). V was cut by 3 bases and J by 0 bases, with 12 bases left in between. CDR1 and CDR2 from the germline V gene are SGHRS and YFSETQ. This CDR3 is 15 amino acids long. The CDR3 DNA reads as TGCGCCAGCAGCTCCCTAGGGGGTATGAACACTGAAGCTTTCTTT. Protein sequence: CASSSLGGMNTEAFF.

In the case of this clone: A junction boundary mismatches the germline segment, possibly from a read error. V usage is TRBV10-2 and J usage is TRBJ1-2, with no clear D. The CDR3 runs 14 residues. Germline V gives CDR1 WSHSY, CDR2 SAAADI. CDR3 nucleotide sequence: TGCGCCCGCAGTGAGTCGCAGGTATCAGGAGGCTACACCTTC. This sequence encodes CARSESQVSGGYTF.